Detailed here is one T cell receptor beta chain. The antigen is not known. The treatment: around 19 received Ad26.COV2.S at low or high dose, single or two shots; 5 received placebo; per-sample allocation not given. Following the first vaccine or placebo injection, samples were taken on day 63. The table came from immunoSEQ multiplex PCR; TCRdb's copy has only in-frame clones and leaves some out. The sample holds more than 250,000 clones, about 90% seen once. This specimen comes from a study of Ad26.COV2.S vaccination and SARS-CoV-2 variants. Overall study: The donor belonged to the COV1001 Ad26.COV2.S trial arm. Whole-study findings and limits: Total T cell responses may have been underestimated by the TCR breadth and depth analyses. Marked by substantial breadth, spike-specific CD8+ and CD4+ T cell responses were reportedly seen after vaccination.

This clonotype was sampled from a person between 18 and 65 years old who received the Ad26.COV2.S COVID-19 vaccine or a placebo. The sample in question was peripheral blood, obtained in a trial of Ad26.COV2.S vaccine versus placebo.

CDR3: CASSQDHLSYEQYF. The CDR3 DNA sequence: TGTGCCAGCAGCCAAGATCACCTATCCTACGAGCAGTACTTC. This chain links TRBV3-1 (or the pseudogene TRBV3-2) with TRBJ2-7; D remains unclear. The germline V gene encodes CDR1 LGHDT and CDR2 YNNKEL (reference sequence). The CDR3 sequence is 14 residues long. With 0 bases removed from V and 1 base from J, the gap between germline ends came to 7 bases.